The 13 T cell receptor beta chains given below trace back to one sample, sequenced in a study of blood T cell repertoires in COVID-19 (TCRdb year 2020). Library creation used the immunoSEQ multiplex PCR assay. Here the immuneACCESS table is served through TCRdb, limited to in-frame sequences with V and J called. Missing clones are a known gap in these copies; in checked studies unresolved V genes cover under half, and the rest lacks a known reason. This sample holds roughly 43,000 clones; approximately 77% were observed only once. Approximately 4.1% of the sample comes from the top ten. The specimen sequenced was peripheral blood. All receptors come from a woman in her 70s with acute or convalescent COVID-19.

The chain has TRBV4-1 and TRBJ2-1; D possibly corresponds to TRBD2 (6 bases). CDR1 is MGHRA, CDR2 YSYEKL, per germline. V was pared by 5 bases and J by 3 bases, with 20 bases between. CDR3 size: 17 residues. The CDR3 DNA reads TGCGCCAGCAGCGGGAGCGTTACGGGAGTCAACTACAATGAGCAGTTCTTC. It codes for CASSGSVTGVNYNEQFF.

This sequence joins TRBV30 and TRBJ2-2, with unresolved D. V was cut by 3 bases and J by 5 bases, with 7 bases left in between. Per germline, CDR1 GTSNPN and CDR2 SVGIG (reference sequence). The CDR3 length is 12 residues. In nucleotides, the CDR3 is TGTGCCTGGAGCCGAGGAACCGGGGAGCTGTTTTTT. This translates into CAWSRGTGELFF.

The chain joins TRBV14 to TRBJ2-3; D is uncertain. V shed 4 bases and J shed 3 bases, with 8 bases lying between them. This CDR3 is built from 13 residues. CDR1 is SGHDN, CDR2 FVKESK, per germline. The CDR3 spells CASSPRLTDTQYF. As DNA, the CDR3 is TGTGCCAGCAGCCCGAGGCTGACAGATACGCAGTATTTT.

CDR3 protein: CASSIGLFRENTEAFF. CDR3 bases: TGTGCCAGTAGTATAGGGTTATTCAGGGAGAACACTGAAGCTTTCTTT. The rearrangement joins TRBV19 to TRBJ1-1; D is perhaps TRBD1 (5 bases). The CDR3 sequence is 16 residues long. CDR1 and CDR2 from the germline V gene are LNHDA and SQIVND (reference sequence). Trimming cost V 1 base and J 1 base, with 13 bases left between them.

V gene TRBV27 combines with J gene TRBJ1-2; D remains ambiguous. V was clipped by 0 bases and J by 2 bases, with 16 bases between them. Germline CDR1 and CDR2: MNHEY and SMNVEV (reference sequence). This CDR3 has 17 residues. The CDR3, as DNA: TGTGCCAGCAGTTTATCGTCCCTGGCGGGCGCCAACTATGGCTACACCTTC. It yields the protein CASSLSSLAGANYGYTF.

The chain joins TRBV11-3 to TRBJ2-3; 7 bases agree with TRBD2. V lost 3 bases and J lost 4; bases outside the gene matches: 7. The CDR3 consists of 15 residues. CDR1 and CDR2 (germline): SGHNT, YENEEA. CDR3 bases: TGTGCCAGCAGCTTCGGTAGCGGGTTACCAGATACGCAGTATTTT. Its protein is CASSFGSGLPDTQYF.

CDR3 loop: CASSHGQGVNNQPQHF. CDR3 bases: TGTGCCAGCAGTCACGGACAGGGGGTGAACAATCAGCCCCAGCATTTT. The chain employs TRBV28 and TRBJ1-5; the match to TRBD1 covers 10 bases. The germline V gene has CDR1 MDHEN and CDR2 SYDVKM. The CDR3 loop spans 16 amino acids. J gave up 3 bases and V 5 bases, and 7 bases lay outside the gene matches.

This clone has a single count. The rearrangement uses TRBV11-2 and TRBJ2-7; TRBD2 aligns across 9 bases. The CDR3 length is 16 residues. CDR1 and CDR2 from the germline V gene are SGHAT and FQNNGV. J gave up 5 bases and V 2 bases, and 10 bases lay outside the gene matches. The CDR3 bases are TGTGCCAGCAGCTTACTTGGCGGGAGGGCCGTCGACGAGCAGTACTTC. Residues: CASSLLGGRAVDEQYF.

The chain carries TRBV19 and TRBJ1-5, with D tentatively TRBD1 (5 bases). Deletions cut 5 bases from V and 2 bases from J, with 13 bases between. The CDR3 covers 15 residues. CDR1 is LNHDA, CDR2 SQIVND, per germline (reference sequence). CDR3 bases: TGTGCCAGTAGTGTGCAGGGTATTGGCAATCAGCCCCAGCATTTT. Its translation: CASSVQGIGNQPQHF.

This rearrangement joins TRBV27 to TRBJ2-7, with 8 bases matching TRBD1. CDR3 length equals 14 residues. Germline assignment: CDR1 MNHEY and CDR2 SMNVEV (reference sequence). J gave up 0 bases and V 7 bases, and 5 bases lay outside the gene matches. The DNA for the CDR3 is TGTGCCAGCAAGGACAGGGAGCTCTCCTACGAGCAGTACTTC. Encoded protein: CASKDRELSYEQYF.

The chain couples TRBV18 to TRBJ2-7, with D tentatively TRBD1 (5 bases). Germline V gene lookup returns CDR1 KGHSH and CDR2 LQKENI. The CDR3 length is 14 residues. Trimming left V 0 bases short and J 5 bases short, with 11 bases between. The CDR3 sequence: CASSPPSGQDEQYF. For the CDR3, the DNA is TGTGCCAGCTCACCACCATCAGGGCAAGACGAGCAGTACTTC.

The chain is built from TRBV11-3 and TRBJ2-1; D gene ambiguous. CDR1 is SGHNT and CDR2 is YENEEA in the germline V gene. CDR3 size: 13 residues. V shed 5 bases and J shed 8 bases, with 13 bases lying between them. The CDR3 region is CASSPLGDDEQFF. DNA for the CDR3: TGTGCCAGCAGCCCCCTAGGAGATGATGAGCAGTTCTTC.

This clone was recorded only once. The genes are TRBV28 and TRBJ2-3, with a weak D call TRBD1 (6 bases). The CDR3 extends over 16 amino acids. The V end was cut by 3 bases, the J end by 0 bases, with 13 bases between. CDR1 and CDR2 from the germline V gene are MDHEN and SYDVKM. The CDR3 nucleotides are TGTGCCAGCAGTTTCCCTCCAGGGGCCAGCACAGATACGCAGTATTTT. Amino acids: CASSFPPGASTDTQYF.